A single sample gave rise to the 5 T cell receptor beta chains below, sequenced in a study of PD-1 blockade in mismatch repair-deficient tumors. Measured with immunoSEQ multiplex PCR; TCRdb has only the in-frame clones, and not every one. The table has around 48,000 clones, 78% seen once. Sequenced here: peripheral blood, sampled 4 weeks after starting pembrolizumab. The receptors were sampled from an adult with mismatch repair-deficient cancer.

This clone was recorded a few times. V and J are TRBV18 and TRBJ2-7; 7 positions match TRBD2. Germline-derived CDR1 and CDR2 are KGHSH and LQKENI. The J segment lost 2 bases and the V segment lost 5 bases, leaving 9 bases of the junction unmatched. The CDR3 totals 15 residues. For the CDR3, the DNA is TGTGCCAGCTCAACGACTAGCCTTATGGCCTACGAGCAGTACTTC. Its protein is CASSTTSLMAYEQYF.

The V gene is TRBV10-3, the J gene TRBJ2-1; 13 bases are shared with TRBD2. Germline assignment: CDR1 ENHRY and CDR2 SYGVKD. The CDR3 is 15 residues long. The J segment lost 5 bases and the V segment lost 6 bases, leaving 4 bases of the junction unmatched. The CDR3 reads CAIRPGLAGNNEQFF. CDR3 DNA sequence: TGTGCCATCAGGCCGGGACTAGCGGGAAACAATGAGCAGTTCTTC.

J is TRBJ1-2 and V is TRBV5-6, with 7 positions matching TRBD1. CDR3 size: 13 residues. V lost 4 bases to trimming and J lost 10 bases; unmatched junction nucleotides: 10. Germline V gives CDR1 SGHDT, CDR2 YYEEEE. The CDR3 coding sequence is TGTGCCAGCAGCCGAGGGGGCGGCGGGGACTACACCTTC. This gives the protein CASSRGGGGDYTF.

V is TRBV25-1 and J is TRBJ2-6; D remains ambiguous. The V gene's germline CDR1 is MGHDK and CDR2 SYGVNS. Trimming cost V 3 bases and J 4 bases, with 10 bases left between them. The CDR3 sequence is 15 residues long. DNA of the CDR3: TGTGCCAGCAGTGACGGAGTTTCAGGGGCCAACGTCCTGACTTTC. Residues: CASSDGVSGANVLTF.

The chain couples TRBV6-1 to TRBJ1-1, with D possibly being TRBD1 (6 bases). This CDR3 is 15 amino acids long. Trimming took 4 bases from V and 5 from J, leaving 17 bases between them. Germline V gives CDR1 MNHNS, CDR2 SASEGT. In nucleotides, the CDR3 is TGTGCCAGCAGTGCCGGCGAGGGGGGACTGACTGAAGCTTTCTTT. This gives the protein CASSAGEGGLTEAFF.